A selection of T cell receptor beta chains follows, all from one sample in a study of a mutant IDH1 vaccine in newly diagnosed glioma. Data came from immunoSEQ multiplex PCR; TCRdb stores just in-frame clones and leaves some out. The sample gives around 37,000 clones, 80% to 95% of which show up once; 18% is in the top ten. The sequences come from PBMCs, collected from a glioma patient treated with radiotherapy, temozolomide or both. These receptors were obtained from a man aged 18 to 30 with glioma. Both conserved end residues are part of each CDR3. The D gene is left open where the match is weak. Not all rows give a size; the values are once, few, many and, for expanded clones, a class.

TRBJ2-3,NA,TRBV6-5,NA,TGTGCCAGCTCCCGGGGGAGGGGGGCATATACGCAGTATTTT,CASSRGRGAYTQYF
TRBJ2-2,NA,TRBV7-2,NA,TGTGCCAGCAGCTTAGGTGGGAGTGGTTGGACCGGGGAGCTGTTTTTT,CASSLGGSGWTGELFF
TRBJ2-4,NA,TRBV28,NA,TGTGCCAGCAGTTCCCGGGGATCAGCCAAAAACATTCAGTACTTC,CASSSRGSAKNIQYF
TRBJ1-1,NA,TRBV10-3,TRBD1,TGTGCCATCAACCCCTCTGCAGGGGGCAGCGAAGCTTTCTTT,CAINPSAGGSEAFF
TRBJ1-5,NA,TRBV10-3,NA,TGTGCCACCGGAGAAGGTCAGCCCCAGCATTTT,CATGEGQPQHF
TRBJ1-1,NA,TRBV6-5,TRBD1,TGTGCCAGCAGTTACTTCGGGACAGGGAACACTGAAGCTTTCTTT,CASSYFGTGNTEAFF
TRBJ2-2,NA,TRBV6-5,NA,TGTGCCAGCAGTTACTCGAATCGGGGGGAGCTGTTTTTT,CASSYSNRGELFF
TRBJ2-3,NA,TRBV5-1,TRBD1,TGCGCCAGCCGGCCGGGACAGGGGAAAGATACGCAGTATTTT,CASRPGQGKDTQYF
TRBJ2-4,NA,TRBV30,TRBD1,TGTGCCTGGAGCTTCTCCGGGACAGCGGCGAACATTCAGTACTTC,CAWSFSGTAANIQYF
TRBJ2-1,NA,TRBV4-3,NA,TGCGCCAGCAGCCAAGACGGGCTGGGGGAGCAGTTCTTC,CASSQDGLGEQFF
TRBJ2-1,NA,TRBV6-6,TRBD2,TGTGCCAGCAAGCGGGAGGGCACGTCGGATGAGCAGTTCTTC,CASKREGTSDEQFF
TRBJ1-6,NA,TRBV6-5,NA,TGTGCCAGCAGTTCTGGTATAGTGCCCCTCCACTTT,CASSSGIVPLHF
TRBJ2-1,NA,TRBV7-2,NA,TGTGCCAGCAGCTTAGCGGCCAGGCCCCCGTTCTTC,CASSLAARPPFF
TRBJ1-2,NA,TRBV7-2,TRBD1,TGTGCCAGCAGCTATACAGGGGGCGCGGGGGGCTACACCTTC,CASSYTGGAGGYTF
TRBJ1-2,NA,TRBV29-1,NA,TGCAGCGTTGAAACACGGGCTCGGTATGGCTACACCTTC,CSVETRARYGYTF
TRBJ2-6,NA,TRBV5-1,NA,TGCGCCAGGACAAGGGGGTCTGGGGCCAACGTCCTGACTTTC,CARTRGSGANVLTF
TRBJ1-4,NA,TRBV5-1,TRBD1,TGCGCCAGCAGCCCTGGGACAGGGGGAGAAAAACTGTTTTTT,CASSPGTGGEKLFF
TRBJ1-5,once,TRBV7-2,NA,TGTGCCAGCAGCTTACGACAGAATCAGCCCCAGCATTTT,CASSLRQNQPQHF
TRBJ1-2,few,TRBV23-1,NA,TGCGCCAGCAGTCAAGGGGGACGGGGTGGCTACACCTTC,CASSQGGRGGYTF
TRBJ1-1,NA,TRBV11-1,NA,TGTGCCAGCAGCTTATTTGCGGGACCGCAGAACACTGAAGCTTTCTTT,CASSLFAGPQNTEAFF
TRBJ2-2,once,TRBV7-9,NA,TGTGCCAGCAGCCTCGAGGTAGCTGGATCTGGGGAGCTGTTTTTT,CASSLEVAGSGELFF
TRBJ1-1,NA,TRBV6-6,NA,TGTGCCAGCATGCCAGGGGTAGCTGAAGCTTTCTTT,CASMPGVAEAFF
TRBJ1-1,NA,TRBV15,NA,TGTGCCACCAGCCCAGGGATGAACACTGAAGCTTTCTTT,CATSPGMNTEAFF
TRBJ1-2,NA,TRBV10-3,TRBD1,TGTGCCACCGATCCGGGACAGGGGGCCTACACCTTC,CATDPGQGAYTF
TRBJ2-1,NA,TRBV30,NA,TGTGCCTGGATTCCCGGGCCCAGCTCCTACAATGAGCAGTTCTTC,CAWIPGPSSYNEQFF
TRBJ1-2,NA,TRBV6-5,NA,TGTGCCAGCACTAGGGGGACTGCCTATGGCTACACCTTC,CASTRGTAYGYTF
TRBJ2-3,NA,TRBV13,NA,TGTGCCAGCAGCTTGCGGGCTAGCACAGATACGCAGTATTTT,CASSLRASTDTQYF
TRBJ1-2,NA,TRBV14,NA,TGTGCCAGCAGCCACGGCTATGGCTACACCTTC,CASSHGYGYTF
TRBJ2-7,NA,TRBV2,NA,TGTGCCATCTCGGACAGTGCCCCCGAGCAGTACTTC,CAISDSAPEQYF
TRBJ1-1,NA,TRBV10-3,NA,TGTGCCATCAGTGCCCCAGGGGAAGGCACTGAAGCTTTCTTT,CAISAPGEGTEAFF
TRBJ2-1,NA,TRBV29-1,TRBD1,TGCAGCGTCACCGGACAGGGCAATGAGCAGTTCTTC,CSVTGQGNEQFF
TRBJ1-2,NA,TRBV5-1,TRBD1,TGCGCCAGCAGAGCCGGGACAGACTATGGCTACACCTTC,CASRAGTDYGYTF
TRBJ2-1,NA,TRBV6-4,NA,TGTGCCAGCAGTGACTCGGCGGGATCTGCCAATGAGCAGTTCTTC,CASSDSAGSANEQFF
TRBJ2-5,NA,TRBV6-5,NA,TGTGCCAGCAGTTACTCAGGGGGGGGACAAGAGACCCAGTACTTC,CASSYSGGGQETQYF
TRBJ2-7,NA,TRBV4-2,TRBD2,TGTGCCAGCAGCCAACAAGCCGGGACTACCCCCTACGAGCAGTACTTC,CASSQQAGTTPYEQYF
TRBJ1-1,NA,TRBV30,NA,TGTGCCGGGCAAGAGGATGAAGCTTTCTTT,CAGQEDEAFF
TRBJ2-7,once,TRBV28,TRBD1,TGTGCCAGCAGTTTCTGGACAGGGGGCCAGTCCGAGCAGTACTTC,CASSFWTGGQSEQYF
TRBJ2-5,NA,TRBV9,TRBD2,TGTGCCAGCAGCGTAGGGAGAGGAGGGGCGGGAGGAGAGACCCAGTACTTC,CASSVGRGGAGGETQYF
TRBJ1-1,NA,TRBV28,TRBD1,TGTGCCAGCAGTTTGATCCGGGACAGGGAGGCTGAAGCTTTCTTT,CASSLIRDREAEAFF
TRBJ2-3,once,TRBV4-3,TRBD2,TGCGCCAGCAGCCGGGCCAGCGGGGGCCCCTTCTACACAGATACGCAGTATTTT,CASSRASGGPFYTDTQYF
TRBJ1-5,NA,TRBV5-6,NA,TGTGCCAGCAGCTTGGTTGGGAACGGGCCCCAGCATTTT,CASSLVGNGPQHF
TRBJ2-1,NA,TRBV4-1,TRBD2,TGCGCCAGCAGCCAAGGAGCGGGAGGCCGAGAGCAGTTCTTC,CASSQGAGGREQFF
TRBJ2-3,NA,TRBV19,TRBD2,TGTGCCAGTAGTATAGCGGGAGGAGTCACAGATACGCAGTATTTT,CASSIAGGVTDTQYF
TRBJ2-2,NA,TRBV5-1,NA,TGCGCCAGCAGCTTGGAGATAGCTCTAGCCGCCGGGGAGCTGTTTTTT,CASSLEIALAAGELFF
TRBJ2-2,NA,TRBV28,TRBD1,TGTGCCAGCAGACAGGGGAGAACCGGGGAGCTGTTTTTT,CASRQGRTGELFF
TRBJ2-3,NA,TRBV4-2,TRBD1,TGTGCCAGCAGCCAAGGGGACAGCTACACAGATACGCAGTATTTT,CASSQGDSYTDTQYF
TRBJ1-4,NA,TRBV9,NA,TGTGCCAGCAGCGCGGCTATGGGGCTTACTAATGAAAAACTGTTTTTT,CASSAAMGLTNEKLFF
TRBJ2-7,NA,TRBV30,TRBD2,TGTGCCTTTACCGGGACTAGCGGGAGGTTAGGTTACGAGCAGTACTTC,CAFTGTSGRLGYEQYF
TRBJ1-5,NA,TRBV6-6,NA,TGTGCCAGCAGTTACTCGATGGTTCAGCCCCAGCATTTT,CASSYSMVQPQHF
TRBJ2-4,few,TRBV19,NA,TGTGCCAGTACCCACCGGGGGGCTGAGGACATTCAGTACTTC,CASTHRGAEDIQYF
TRBJ1-3,NA,TRBV30,NA,TGTGCCTGGGCAGGGGTTCCTGGAAACACCATATATTTT,CAWAGVPGNTIYF
TRBJ2-7,NA,TRBV6-5,TRBD1,TGTGCCAGCAGCACCGGGACAGGGGCCGCCTGGCAGTACTTC,CASSTGTGAAWQYF
TRBJ2-6,NA,TRBV4-3,NA,TGCGCCAGCAGCAAAGAGAACTCTGGGGCCAACGTCCTGACTTTC,CASSKENSGANVLTF
TRBJ2-3,NA,TRBV6-6,NA,TGTGCCAGCACCCCTGGGCCGCCCACAGATACGCAGTATTTT,CASTPGPPTDTQYF
TRBJ1-1,NA,TRBV6-5,TRBD1,TGTGCCAGCACCTACAGGGGGCCAGGCACTGAAGCTTTCTTT,CASTYRGPGTEAFF
TRBJ1-5,NA,TRBV19,NA,TGTGCCAGTAGTATTCAAGGTGAGGACAATCAGCCCCAGCATTTT,CASSIQGEDNQPQHF
TRBJ2-3,once,TRBV5-4,TRBD2,TGTGCCAGCAGCTGGACTAGCGGGAGCGGAGATACGCAGTATTTT,CASSWTSGSGDTQYF